This is a list of T cell receptor beta chains from one sample in a study of PD-L1 blockade in urothelial cancer. Libraries were prepared by immunoSEQ multiplex PCR; TCRdb keeps only in-frame clonotypes and omits some of them. The sample has roughly 60,000 clones, over 70% seen once. The sample here was PBMCs, taken around atezolizumab (anti-PD-L1) treatment. These receptors all come from a man between 70 and 80 years old with urothelial cancer. Each CDR3 is given with its conserved first and last residue. Each record gives: D gene, V gene, clone size, J gene, CDR3 protein, CDR3 DNA. The D gene is left open where the match is weak. Size is stated for part of the rows, as once, few or many counts, or as a class when the clone is expanded.

TRBD2	TRBV5-8	NA	TRBJ2-3	CASSVRLADTDTQYF	TGTGCCAGCAGCGTGAGACTAGCGGACACAGATACGCAGTATTTT
TRBD1	TRBV27	NA	TRBJ1-3	CASSPQVGQGHTIYF	TGTGCCAGCAGTCCCCAAGTAGGACAGGGACACACCATATATTTT
NA	TRBV28	NA	TRBJ2-7	CASSPPPARGDEQYF	TGTGCCAGCAGTCCACCCCCGGCCAGGGGGGACGAGCAGTACTTC
TRBD2	TRBV5-1	NA	TRBJ2-1	CASSLGTSEYNEQFF	TGCGCCAGCAGCTTGGGGACTAGCGAATACAATGAGCAGTTCTTC
TRBD1	TRBV27	NA	TRBJ2-3	CASSFDGQGRGATDTQYF	TGTGCCAGCAGTTTCGACGGACAGGGAAGAGGGGCCACAGATACGCAGTATTTT
NA	TRBV7-8	NA	TRBJ2-6	CASSLGTGLVGANVLTF	TGTGCCAGCAGCTTAGGCACAGGGCTAGTTGGGGCCAACGTCCTGACTTTC
TRBD1	TRBV7-9	NA	TRBJ2-7	CASSRDSLGQYF	TGTGCCAGCAGCCGGGACAGCCTCGGTCAGTACTTC
TRBD2	TRBV27	few	TRBJ2-1	CASSSPGLGLGEQFF	TGTGCCAGCAGTTCCCCGGGACTAGGCTTGGGTGAGCAGTTCTTC
NA	TRBV6-1	once	TRBJ2-6	CASSATIIGGTGANVLTF	TGTGCCAGCAGTGCCACGATTATCGGGGGTACAGGGGCCAACGTCCTGACTTTC
NA	TRBV6-6	few	TRBJ1-5	CASSTPQGSDQPQHF	TGTGCCAGCAGTACCCCCCAGGGATCCGATCAGCCCCAGCATTTT
TRBD1	TRBV9	NA	TRBJ2-2	CASSRTGVSGELFF	TGTGCCAGCAGCCGGACAGGGGTGAGCGGGGAGCTGTTTTTT
TRBD2	TRBV7-3	NA	TRBJ2-1	CASSSGLAGVITEQFF	TGTGCCAGCAGCTCCGGACTAGCGGGAGTTATCACTGAGCAGTTCTTC
TRBD1	TRBV11-2	NA	TRBJ1-1	CASSLGQGWVAEAFF	TGTGCCAGCAGCCTCGGACAGGGGTGGGTGGCTGAAGCTTTCTTT
NA	TRBV29-1	NA	TRBJ2-7	CSVLSGYEQYF	TGCAGCGTTTTATCAGGATACGAGCAGTACTTC
NA	TRBV6-6	NA	TRBJ2-7	CASNQRDTTYEQYF	TGTGCCAGCAACCAACGGGACACAACCTACGAGCAGTACTTC
TRBD1	TRBV14	NA	TRBJ1-1	CASSPAGQGGVAAFF	TGTGCCAGCAGCCCAGCCGGACAGGGGGGAGTTGCAGCTTTCTTT
TRBD1	TRBV5-1	NA	TRBJ2-1	CASSPGQGIYNEQFF	TGCGCCAGCAGCCCGGGACAGGGGATTTACAATGAGCAGTTCTTC
TRBD1	TRBV13	NA	TRBJ2-7	CASTRRGRGPSYEQYF	TGTGCCAGCACCCGCAGGGGGCGGGGACCCTCCTACGAGCAGTACTTC
TRBD1	TRBV29-1	NA	TRBJ1-2	CSVGTGHGYTF	TGCAGCGTGGGGACAGGCCATGGCTACACCTTC
NA	TRBV2	NA	TRBJ2-4	CASSEARRDKNIQYF	TGTGCCAGCAGTGAAGCAAGGAGGGACAAAAACATTCAGTACTTC
NA	TRBV21-1	NA	TRBJ2-7	CASSKKCRGGSYEQYF	TGTGCCAGCAGCAAAAAGTGTAGGGGGGGGTCGTACGAGCAGTACTTC
TRBD2	TRBV6-1	NA	TRBJ2-5	CASSDPSGRGQETQYF	TGTGCCAGCAGTGACCCTAGCGGGAGGGGACAAGAGACCCAGTACTTC
NA	TRBV5-1	NA	TRBJ2-5	CASSFLETQYF	TGCGCCAGCAGCTTTCTGGAGACCCAGTACTTC
TRBD2	TRBV5-5	NA	TRBJ2-1	CASSVGGVYNEQFF	TGTGCCAGCAGCGTGGGGGGGGTTTACAATGAGCAGTTCTTC
NA	TRBV7-9	NA	TRBJ1-2	CASGVGGNYGYTF	TGTGCCAGCGGCGTCGGGGGTAACTATGGCTACACCTTC
TRBD2	TRBV28	once	TRBJ2-3	CASRGGPSGRFTDTQYF	TGTGCCAGCAGGGGGGGTCCTAGCGGGAGGTTCACAGATACGCAGTATTTT
TRBD1	TRBV19	NA	TRBJ2-1	CASSLGTGGHNEQFF	TGTGCCAGTAGTCTCGGGACAGGCGGTCACAATGAGCAGTTCTTC
NA	TRBV28	NA	TRBJ1-2	CASIRAWRGGYTF	TGTGCCAGCATCAGGGCTTGGAGGGGAGGCTACACCTTC
NA	TRBV5-1	NA	TRBJ1-4	CASSLIAGTNEKLFF	TGCGCCAGCAGCTTGATCGCGGGGACTAATGAAAAACTGTTTTTT